These T cell receptor beta chains were read from a single sample in a study of technical replicates of blood from a few donors. Profiled with immunoSEQ multiplex PCR; TCRdb holds only in-frame clones, not every one. The sample has around 79,000 clones, roughly 92% seen once. Sequencing was performed on T cells isolated from PBMCs. These receptors all stem from a human donor in good health. Each CDR3 is given with its conserved first and last residue. A D gene is named only where the DNA matches it firmly. Size is stated for part of the rows, as once, few or many counts, or as a class when the clone is expanded.

d_gene,j_gene,abundance,v_gene,CDR3nt,CDR3aa
TRBD1,TRBJ1-2,.,TRBV6-4,TGTGCCAGCAGAGCCGGGACAGGGATTAGCGAAGGCTACACCTTC,CASRAGTGISEGYTF
.,TRBJ2-1,.,TRBV30,TGTGCCGTTGAAACTAGGTCGGATGAGCAGTTCTTC,CAVETRSDEQFF
.,TRBJ1-1,.,TRBV5-1,TGCGCCAGCCGAGGAGGGATGATCTCCATGGTAGCGACTGAAGCTTTCTTT,CASRGGMISMVATEAFF
.,TRBJ2-7,.,TRBV28,TGTGCCAGCAGTTTAGGGGGGTCTTCCTACGAGCAGTACTTC,CASSLGGSSYEQYF
.,TRBJ2-5,.,TRBV28,TGTGCCAGCACCGCCGAGCAAGGCGGGGAGACCCAGTACTTC,CASTAEQGGETQYF
.,TRBJ1-6,.,TRBV25-1,TGTGCCAGCAGTGAACCGAGCTCCTATAATTCACCCCTCCACTTT,CASSEPSSYNSPLHF
.,TRBJ2-7,.,TRBV19,TGTGCCAGTAGTATCGCGACAGGAGACTACGAGCAGTACTTC,CASSIATGDYEQYF
TRBD2,TRBJ2-3,.,TRBV11-1,TGTGCCAGCAGTTTCATAGCGGGTAGCACAGATACGCAGTATTTT,CASSFIAGSTDTQYF
TRBD1,TRBJ1-6,.,TRBV11-3,TGTGCCAGCAGCTTTAGAGCCGGGACAGCTAATTCACCCCTCCACTTT,CASSFRAGTANSPLHF
.,TRBJ2-5,.,TRBV29-1,TGCAGTGGAGAAGACTTGCAAGAGACCCAGTACTTC,CSGEDLQETQYF
TRBD2,TRBJ2-1,.,TRBV19,TGTGCCAGTAGCCATCCGACTAGCGGGAGGGCCAATGAGCAGTTCTTC,CASSHPTSGRANEQFF
.,TRBJ1-6,.,TRBV5-3,TGTGCCCAGGGGCGGGAGTATAATTCACCCCTCCACTTT,CAQGREYNSPLHF
TRBD2,TRBJ2-1,.,TRBV5-1,TGCGCCAGCCGGGCTAGCGGGATCAGAGAGCAGTTCTTC,CASRASGIREQFF
TRBD1,TRBJ1-3,once,TRBV30,TGTGCCTGGAACTCAAAAACAGGGGGCTCTGGAAACACCATATATTTT,CAWNSKTGGSGNTIYF
TRBD1,TRBJ2-7,.,TRBV2,TGTGCCAGTACCGGGACAGGGTTCTCAGGCGAGCAGTACTTC,CASTGTGFSGEQYF
.,TRBJ2-5,.,TRBV30,TGTGCCGGTACTAGCCAGAAGACCCAGTACTTC,CAGTSQKTQYF
.,TRBJ1-1,.,TRBV7-7,TGTGCCAGCAGTTTTACAGTGGACACTGAAGCTTTCTTT,CASSFTVDTEAFF
TRBD1,TRBJ2-7,.,TRBV7-6,TGTGCCAGCAGCTTATCTGGGACAGGGGGGCCCTACTACGAGCAGTACTTC,CASSLSGTGGPYYEQYF
.,TRBJ2-1,.,TRBV5-6,TGTGCCAGCAGCTTGGCAGGGAATGAGCAGTTCTTC,CASSLAGNEQFF
TRBD2,TRBJ2-7,.,TRBV4-1,TGCGCCAGCAGCCAAGATTTCGTGTCTAGCGGTTTCTACGAGCAGTACTTC,CASSQDFVSSGFYEQYF
.,TRBJ1-1,few,TRBV19,TGTGCCAGTAGTAGTGGGGCAGCCGGGAACACTGAAGCTTTCTTT,CASSSGAAGNTEAFF
.,TRBJ1-1,few,TRBV12-5,TGTGCTAGTGGTATCTCGACACGTGTTGAAGCTTTCTTT,CASGISTRVEAFF
.,TRBJ2-1,.,TRBV5-1,TGCGCCAGCAGCTTTATGCGCGTCGAGGTCAATGAGCAGTTCTTC,CASSFMRVEVNEQFF
.,TRBJ2-2,.,TRBV5-1,TGCGCCAGCACAACGAACACCGGGGAGCTGTTTTTT,CASTTNTGELFF
TRBD2,TRBJ2-2,.,TRBV5-1,TGCGCCAGCTGCGGGAGCGGACTAGGACTCACCGGGGAGCTGTTTTTT,CASCGSGLGLTGELFF
.,TRBJ1-5,.,TRBV28,TGTGCCAGCAAACCCCCTGCGCCGGGACACTCGGGTCAGCCCCAGCATTTT,CASKPPAPGHSGQPQHF
.,TRBJ2-7,.,TRBV6-4,TGTGCCAGCAGTGATAGCTACGAGCAGTACTTC,CASSDSYEQYF
.,TRBJ1-1,.,TRBV18,TGTGCCAGCTCGTCGTACCAGGAAGCTTTCTTT,CASSSYQEAFF
TRBD1,TRBJ1-1,.,TRBV7-9,TGTGCCAGCAGCTTAGCGGGACAGCTAACAAATGAAGCTTTCTTT,CASSLAGQLTNEAFF
TRBD1,TRBJ2-3,.,TRBV9,TGTGCCAGCAGGGGCGACTGGGACAGGGAAGATACGCAGTATTTT,CASRGDWDREDTQYF
TRBD1,TRBJ2-2,.,TRBV5-1,TGCGCCAGCACCACGGACAGGGCCACCGGGGAGCTGTTTTTT,CASTTDRATGELFF
.,TRBJ2-5,.,TRBV4-1,TGCGCCAGCAGCCGTGGGCAGGGATGGGACCAAGAGACCCAGTACTTC,CASSRGQGWDQETQYF
TRBD1,TRBJ1-2,.,TRBV6-1,TGTGCCAGCCCGGGACAGGGGGACTACACCTTC,CASPGQGDYTF
TRBD2,TRBJ2-5,.,TRBV10-3,TGTGCCATCAGTGAGTCCGAAAGTTTATCGGCGGGAGGAGAGACCCAGTACTTC,CAISESESLSAGGETQYF
.,TRBJ2-3,few,TRBV18,TGTGCCAGCTCACCGGTCGGAGATACGCAGTATTTT,CASSPVGDTQYF
.,TRBJ1-1,.,TRBV6-6,TGTGCCAGCAGTTACTCGGCAGACAAGAACACTGAAGCTTTCTTT,CASSYSADKNTEAFF
.,TRBJ1-2,.,TRBV19,TGTGCCAGTAGTATAGAGACAGCTAACTATGGCTACACCTTC,CASSIETANYGYTF
TRBD2,TRBJ2-3,.,TRBV6-5,TGTGCCAGCAGTTGGAGACTAGCGGGGGTTGGAGATACGCAGTATTTT,CASSWRLAGVGDTQYF
.,TRBJ2-5,.,TRBV7-3,TGTGCCAGCAGCCTCGGAGGGTCCCAAGAGACCCAGTACTTC,CASSLGGSQETQYF
.,TRBJ2-7,.,TRBV9,TGTGCCAGCAGCGTAGGGGGGATAGGGAGGCCCTACGAGCAGTACTTC,CASSVGGIGRPYEQYF
.,TRBJ1-1,.,TRBV5-1,TGCGCCAGCAGCCCCCCAGACTGGGGGGGGGTAGACACTGAAGCTTTCTTT,CASSPPDWGGVDTEAFF
.,TRBJ2-7,.,TRBV7-8,TGTGCCAGCAGCTTAGTCAACGAGCAGTACTTC,CASSLVNEQYF
.,TRBJ2-7,.,TRBV20-1,TGCAGTGCTAGAGGTCTCTACGAGCAGTACTTC,CSARGLYEQYF